These T cell receptor beta chains were read from a single sample in a study of cytomegalovirus exposure and HLA in healthy donors. The assay was immunoSEQ multiplex PCR, and TCRdb's table has in-frame clones only and misses some. The data show some 150,000 clones, 50% to 75% seen once. Sample: PBMCs. Receptors originate from a woman in her twenties or thirties in good health and CMV-seropositive. CDR3s include the opening cysteine and the closing phenylalanine or tryptophan. The D gene is left open where the match is weak. The size entry is marked missing in some rows and otherwise reads once, few, many or a size class.

>TRBD1|few|TRBJ1-5|TRBV27
TGTGCCAGCAGCCCTAAACAGGGGACGATAAGCAATCAGCCCCAGCATTTT
CASSPKQGTISNQPQHF
>NA|NA|TRBJ1-4|TRBV7-2
TGTGCCAGCAGCTTTGCGCAGGGTATTGGAAAACTGTTTTTT
CASSFAQGIGKLFF
>NA|NA|TRBJ1-5|TRBV19
TGTGCCAGTACTTTTCAGGACAGAACTAATCAGCCCCAGCATTTT
CASTFQDRTNQPQHF
>NA|many|TRBJ2-2|TRBV14
TGTGCCAGCAGCCAAGGGAGGGTAGACACCGGGGAGCTGTTTTTT
CASSQGRVDTGELFF
>NA|NA|TRBJ1-6|TRBV27
TGTGCCAGCAGCCAAAACACAGGGTCCCGATCACCCCTCCACTTT
CASSQNTGSRSPLHF
>TRBD2|few|TRBJ2-5|TRBV7-9
TGTGCCAGCAGTTCAGCGGGGATGGAGACCCAGTACTTC
CASSSAGMETQYF
>TRBD1|once|TRBJ2-7|TRBV5-1
TGCGCCAGCAGCTCCGCCGACAGGGGTGAGCAGTACTTC
CASSSADRGEQYF
>TRBD1|NA|TRBJ1-3|TRBV6-5
TGTGCCAGCAGTCCCGGGACAGGGACAAACACCATATATTTT
CASSPGTGTNTIYF
>NA|NA|TRBJ2-7|TRBV10-2
TGCGCCAGCGCCCCAGGTGCCAACTACGAGCAGTACTTC
CASAPGANYEQYF
>NA|NA|TRBJ1-2|TRBV10-1
TGCGCCAGCAGTGAAGGGCGGGGATATGGCTACACCTTC
CASSEGRGYGYTF
>NA|NA|TRBJ1-3|TRBV30
TGTGCCTGGAGGTACAGCCAGAGCTCTGGAAACACCATATATTTT
CAWRYSQSSGNTIYF
>TRBD2|NA|TRBJ2-2|TRBV2
TGTGCCAGCGAAACCGGTTCGGGAGGAGGAACCGGGGAGCTGTTTTTT
CASETGSGGGTGELFF
>TRBD1|few|TRBJ2-7|TRBV5-6
TGTGCCAGCAGCCCGGGACAGTACGAGCAGTACTTC
CASSPGQYEQYF
>NA|once|TRBJ1-5|TRBV30
TGTGCCTGGAGTGCACTAGGGAATCAGCCCCAGCATTTT
CAWSALGNQPQHF
>TRBD1|NA|TRBJ2-7|TRBV27
TGTGCCAGCAGTTTACGAGGGGGCAACGAGCAGTACTTC
CASSLRGGNEQYF
>TRBD1|NA|TRBJ1-1|TRBV18
TGTGCCAGCTCACCTAGGGGACAGGGATCGAACACTGAAGCTTTCTTT
CASSPRGQGSNTEAFF
>NA|few|TRBJ1-5|TRBV15
TGTGCCACCAGCAAGACAGCGGGGAGCAATCAGCCCCAGCATTTT
CATSKTAGSNQPQHF
>TRBD1|few|TRBJ1-2|TRBV6-1
TGTGCCAGTCCCGACAGGGCCGGTAACTATGGCTACACCTTC
CASPDRAGNYGYTF
>TRBD2|NA|TRBJ2-3|TRBV5-1
TGCGCCAGCAGGGATCCTAGCGGCGGCACAGATACGCAGTATTTT
CASRDPSGGTDTQYF
>TRBD1|NA|TRBJ1-2|TRBV28
TGTGCCAGCACGCCGAAGACAGGGCTCCGCTTCCTCCCTGGCTACACCTTC
CASTPKTGLRFLPGYTF
>NA|NA|TRBJ1-3|TRBV7-9
TGTGCCAGCAGCTCCGACAGAGACAACTCTGGAAACACCATATATTTT
CASSSDRDNSGNTIYF
>NA|NA|TRBJ1-1|TRBV5-4
TGTGCCAGCAGCTACTACAGAGGGCAATCTTTCTTT
CASSYYRGQSFF
>NA|NA|TRBJ2-7|TRBV21-1
TGTGCCAGCAGCAACAGGGCCCCCGAGCAGTACTTC
CASSNRAPEQYF
>TRBD1|NA|TRBJ2-2|TRBV13
TGTGCCAGCAGCTTATTGTCCAGGGGGAGATTCAACACCGGGGAGCTGTTTTTT
CASSLLSRGRFNTGELFF
>TRBD1|NA|TRBJ2-3|TRBV6-5
TGTGCCAGCAGTCCGGGACAGAGCACAGATACGCAGTATTTT
CASSPGQSTDTQYF
>NA|NA|TRBJ2-3|TRBV7-7
TGTGCCAGCAGCGCCGGGAATACGCAGTATTTT
CASSAGNTQYF
>TRBD1|NA|TRBJ1-5|TRBV18
TGTGCCAGCTCACCGGGACAGGGGGAGAGGCCCCAGCATTTT
CASSPGQGERPQHF
>TRBD1|once|TRBJ1-4|TRBV7-3
TGTGCCAGCAGCTTAACCGGGGACAGGGGGGGTGAAAAACTGTTTTTT
CASSLTGDRGGEKLFF
>NA|once|TRBJ1-2|TRBV6-6
TGTGCCAGCTTGGTCCCCACCCAGGGAGGCTACACCTTC
CASLVPTQGGYTF
>TRBD1|few|TRBJ2-4|TRBV6-1
TGTGCCAGCAGTGACGAGGGGGCTTTAGCCAAAAACATTCAGTACTTC
CASSDEGALAKNIQYF
>TRBD1|NA|TRBJ1-3|TRBV7-9
TGTGCCAGCAGCTTGGGACAGGGGGCTACTGGAAACACCATATATTTT
CASSLGQGATGNTIYF
>TRBD1|NA|TRBJ1-3|TRBV5-1
TGCGCCAGCAGCCAGGGGGGTTCTGGAAACACCATATATTTT
CASSQGGSGNTIYF
>TRBD1|NA|TRBJ2-7|TRBV7-6
TGTGCCAGCAGACCGGGACAGGGGGCCTACGAGCAGTACTTC
CASRPGQGAYEQYF
>TRBD2|few|TRBJ2-5|TRBV5-1
TGCGCCAGCAGCGCCCCCGGACTAGCGGACAACCAAGAGACCCAGTACTTC
CASSAPGLADNQETQYF
>NA|NA|TRBJ2-1|TRBV11-3
TGTGCCAGCAGCTTCGGGGGTTCCAATGAGCAGTTCTTC
CASSFGGSNEQFF
>NA|NA|TRBJ1-1|TRBV6-5
TGTGCCAGCACAGGGTGGGGGGATATGAACACTGAAGCTTTCTTT
CASTGWGDMNTEAFF
>TRBD1|NA|TRBJ1-1|TRBV14
TGTGCCAGCAGCCTATGGGACAGTAACACTGAAGCTTTCTTT
CASSLWDSNTEAFF
>NA|few|TRBJ1-1|TRBV5-1
TGCGCCAGCAGCTTGGGCGCCTTGAACACTGAAGCTTTCTTT
CASSLGALNTEAFF
>NA|once|TRBJ1-3|TRBV7-8
TGTGCCAGCAGCTTAATCCCAGGCCGGGGAAACACCATATATTTT
CASSLIPGRGNTIYF
>NA|once|TRBJ1-5|TRBV5-8
TGTGCCAGCAGGCGAAGATACGGGATCCAGCCCCAGCATTTT
CASRRRYGIQPQHF
>TRBD2|NA|TRBJ2-1|TRBV6-5
TGTGCCAGCACGGGGGGGAGCTCCTACAATGAGCAGTTCTTC
CASTGGSSYNEQFF
>NA|NA|TRBJ2-7|TRBV2
TGTGCCAGCCGCGGACAGCTCTCCTACGAGCAGTACTTC
CASRGQLSYEQYF
>TRBD2|few|TRBJ2-5|TRBV7-9
TGTGCCAGCAGCTCACCCGGGGGGGGGACCCAGTACTTC
CASSSPGGGTQYF
>NA|NA|TRBJ1-4|TRBV7-6
TGTGCCAGCAGCCCCTCGACAGTTGCAACTAATGAAAAACTGTTTTTT
CASSPSTVATNEKLFF
>NA|NA|TRBJ2-7|TRBV11-2
TGTGCCAGCAGCTTAGCTCGAGGGAACGAGCAGTACTTC
CASSLARGNEQYF
>TRBD1|NA|TRBJ1-5|TRBV6-1
TGTGCCAGCAATTATATGACAGGGCCTCAGCATTTT
CASNYMTGPQHF
>NA|NA|TRBJ1-6|TRBV5-6
TGTGCCAGCAGCTTGGGAGGTTTCTCCTATAATTCACCCCTCCACTTT
CASSLGGFSYNSPLHF
>NA|few|TRBJ2-1|TRBV4-1
TGCGCCAGCAGCCAAGTTGCGGGCCGAGACTCCTACAATGAGCAGTTCTTC
CASSQVAGRDSYNEQFF